This T cell receptor beta chain was sequenced during a study of T cell repertoires in cytomegalovirus infection. MiXCR was run by TCRdb on the reads, yielding one entry per CDR3 protein. The sample holds hundreds of thousands of distinct CDR3 sequences, around a sixth seen once. Study-wide findings and caveats: Carriage of CMV together with the relevant HLA was identifiable through cumulative public TCR beta family frequency. The ex vivo response was dominated by HLA-C-restricted CMV-specific TCR beta clonotypes.

This clonotype was detected many times. Its matching antigen is unknown. This CDR3 region has 13 residues. Trimming took off 5 bases at V and 7 bases at J, with 14 bases between the two ends. Germline V gene data show CDR1 as SGHTA and CDR2 as FQGNSA. The sequence derives from a human donor in good health (CMV status not recorded). Some clones in this sample may be carry-over from other donors' samples. Sequences were obtained from PBMCs. J is TRBJ1-2 and V is TRBV7-2, with D possibly being TRBD1 (5 bases). The CDR3 is CASSDSQGGGYTF. CDR3 sequence (DNA): TGTGCCAGCAGCGACTCCCAGGGTGGTGGCTACACCTTC.